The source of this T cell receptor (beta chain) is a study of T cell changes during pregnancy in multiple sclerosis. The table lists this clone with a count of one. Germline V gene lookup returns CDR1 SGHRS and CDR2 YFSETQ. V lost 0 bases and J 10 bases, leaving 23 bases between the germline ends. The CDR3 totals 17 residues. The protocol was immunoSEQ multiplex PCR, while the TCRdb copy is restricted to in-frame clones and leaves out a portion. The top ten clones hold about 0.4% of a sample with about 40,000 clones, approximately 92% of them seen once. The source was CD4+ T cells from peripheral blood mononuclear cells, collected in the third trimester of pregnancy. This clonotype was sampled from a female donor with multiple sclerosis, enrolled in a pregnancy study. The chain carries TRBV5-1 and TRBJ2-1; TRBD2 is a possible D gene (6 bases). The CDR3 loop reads CASSLEPAGTGGGEQFF. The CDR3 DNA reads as TGCGCCAGCAGCTTGGAACCTGCGGGAACAGGAGGTGGGGAGCAGTTCTTC.